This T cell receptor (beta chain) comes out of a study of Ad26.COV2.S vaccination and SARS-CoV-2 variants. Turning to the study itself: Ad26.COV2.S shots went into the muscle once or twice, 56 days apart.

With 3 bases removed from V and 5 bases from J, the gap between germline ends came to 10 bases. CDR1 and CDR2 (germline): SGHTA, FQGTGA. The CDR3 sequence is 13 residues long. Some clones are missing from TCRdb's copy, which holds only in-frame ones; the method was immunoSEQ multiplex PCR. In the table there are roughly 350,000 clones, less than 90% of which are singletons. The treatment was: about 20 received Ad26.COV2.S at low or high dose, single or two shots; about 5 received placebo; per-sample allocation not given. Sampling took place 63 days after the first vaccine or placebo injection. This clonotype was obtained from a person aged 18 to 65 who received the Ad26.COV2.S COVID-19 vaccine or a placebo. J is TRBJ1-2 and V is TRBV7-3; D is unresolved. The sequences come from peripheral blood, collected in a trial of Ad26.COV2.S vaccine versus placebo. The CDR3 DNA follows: TGTGCCAGCAGCTTGGACGCGAATTATGGCTACACCTTC. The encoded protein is CASSLDANYGYTF.